The present entry profiles one T cell receptor (beta chain) with its context. Regarding time point: patch test 3, about 24 weeks after DPC sensitization. Specified treatment: therapeutic diphenylcyclopropenone sensitization with weekly scalp DPC. The sample belongs to a study of human T cells and chemical hapten exposure. The CDR3 loop spans 14 amino acids. V was trimmed by 4 bases and J by 4 bases, leaving 11 bases between them. Germline V CDR1 and CDR2: SGHVS, FQNEAQ. In the authors' methods: Per-sample TCR counts ranged from roughly 20,000 to 700,000, median around 88,000. One entry per CDR3 protein, called by TCRdb with MiXCR from the RACE reads. The V and J calls, along with clone size, are taken from TCRdb and not from the paper's own processing. The sample lists some 74,000 distinct CDR3 sequences, 13% occurring once.

This chain connects TRBV7-8 to TRBJ2-4; possibly TRBD1 for D (6 bases). The receptor's source is a woman aged 45-60 years with alopecia areata. Some clones in this sample may be carry-over from other donors' samples. Sequences were derived from whole blood, sampled in connection with sensitization to the hapten diphenylcyclopropenone (DPC). For the CDR3, the DNA is TGTGCCAGCAGCTCCCCTGGACAGAAAAACATTCAGTACTTC. This codes for CASSSPGQKNIQYF.